Listed here are 25 T cell receptor beta chains from one sample, sequenced in a study of blood T cells in healthy people across ages. The authors ran a second PCR of 7 to 11 cycles using a sample-barcoded 5' primer and a J-beta primer mix. TCRdb recomputed calls from the 5' RACE reads with MiXCR, one row per CDR3 protein. The table lists over 600,000 distinct CDR3 sequences, about 47% of them singletons. Sequencing was performed on blood. Receptors were obtained from a man aged 80 or over in good health.

The chain couples TRBV5-1 to TRBJ2-3; 12 nucleotides agree with TRBD2. In germline, CDR1 is SGHRS, CDR2 YFSETQ. The CDR3 spans 16 residues. V was pared by 4 bases and J by 2 bases, with 5 bases of the junction left unmatched. As DNA, the CDR3 is TGCGCCAGCAGCGTCCTAGCGGGAGGGACCACAGATACGCAGTATTTT. As protein: CASSVLAGGTTDTQYF.

The gene calls are TRBV12-3 or TRBV12-4 and TRBJ1-5; D ambiguous. The CDR3 covers 14 residues. V lost 8 bases, J lost 5 bases, and 16 bases lay in between. In nucleotides, the CDR3 is TGTGCCAGCCCTGAGCCGCAGGAGGATCAGCCCCAGCATTTT. Protein sequence: CASPEPQEDQPQHF.

The V gene is TRBV12-3 or TRBV12-4, the J gene TRBJ2-7; 8 bases agree with TRBD1. This CDR3 contains 14 residues. Trimming at V came to 6 bases and at J to 6 bases, leaving 10 bases not matched to a gene. The CDR3 spells CASSRTGRNAEQYF. For the CDR3, the DNA is TGTGCCAGCAGCCGGACAGGGCGGAACGCCGAGCAGTACTTC.

Of note for this clonotype: The junction shows a germline mismatch at one end, possibly a read error. The rearrangement uses TRBV12-3 or TRBV12-4 and TRBJ2-3; D ambiguous. The CDR3 loop spans 14 amino acids. CDR3 residues: CASSSRRRADMQYF. The CDR3 coding sequence is TGTGCCAGCAGTTCTAGACGTAGGGCAGATATGCAGTATTTT.

This chain connects TRBV28 to TRBJ2-5; a possible D gene is TRBD1 (6 bases). The J call may be mistaken, given a closer DNA end match to TRBJ2-7. CDR1 is MDHEN and CDR2 is SYDVKM in the germline V gene. CDR3 length: 15 residues. The CDR3 sequence is CASSFGRGLIHEQYF. CDR3 sequence (DNA): TGTGCCAGCAGTTTCGGCAGGGGTCTTATCCACGAGCAGTACTTC.

The V and J genes are TRBV12-3 or TRBV12-4 and TRBJ2-7; D may be TRBD1 (5 bases). The CDR3 loop spans 13 amino acids. The V gene lost 8 bases and the J gene lost 0 bases, with 11 bases spanning the gap. In DNA, the CDR3 is TGTGCCAGCCTAGGGGCCGACTCCTACGAGCAGTACTTC. Encoded protein: CASLGADSYEQYF.

The chain combines TRBV29-1 with TRBJ2-3, with 8 bases fitting TRBD1. CDR1 is SQVTM, CDR2 ANQGSEA, per germline. Trimming removed 7 bases from V and 4 bases from J; junction bases left unmatched: 4. CDR3 length equals 12 residues. The CDR3 region is CSAGTGADTQYF. Here the CDR3 DNA reads TGCAGCGCCGGGACAGGAGCAGATACGCAGTATTTT.

There are many counts of this clonotype. The rearrangement joins TRBV12-3 or TRBV12-4 to TRBJ2-1, with 7 bases lining up with TRBD2. The ends lost 4 bases at V and 4 bases at J; junction bases unmatched: 7. The CDR3 spans 15 residues. The CDR3 reads CASSSSGHLYNEQFF. Written as DNA, the CDR3 is TGTGCCAGCAGTTCTAGCGGCCACCTTTACAATGAGCAGTTCTTC.

This clonotype was recorded a few times. The chain carries TRBV12-3 or TRBV12-4 and TRBJ2-2; 7 bases agree with TRBD2. After removal of 10 bases from V and 6 bases from J, the junction contained 5 bases not matched to a gene. The CDR3 is 12 residues long. CDR3 region: CATGRGAGELFF. Written as DNA, the CDR3 is TGTGCCACAGGTCGGGGGGCCGGGGAGCTGTTTTTT.

The gene calls are TRBV19 and TRBJ2-1; weak D call: TRBD2 (5 bases). CDR3 length: 15 amino acids. Germline CDR1 LNHDA, CDR2 SQIVND (reference sequence). Trimming pared 3 bases from V and 7 bases from J, leaving 16 bases between. In DNA form, the CDR3 reads TGTGCCAGTAGTATTAAGCTAGCCCGGGAAAATGAGCAGTTCTTC. Encoded protein: CASSIKLARENEQFF.

This clonotype has more than one count but fewer than ten. The genes are TRBV20-1 and TRBJ2-1; D gene uncertain. CDR1 and CDR2 from the germline V gene are DFQATT and SNEGSKA (reference sequence). The CDR3 runs to 14 residues. The germline V and J ends were trimmed by 1 base and 13 bases, with 20 bases remaining between them. CDR3 in DNA: TGCAGTGCTAGAGTTGCGGAGCGCGAATGGGTCCAGTTCTTC. This gives the protein CSARVAEREWVQFF.

The chain recombines TRBV20-1 with TRBJ2-3; 7 nucleotides agree with TRBD2. The CDR3 has 14 residues. Germline assignment: CDR1 DFQATT and CDR2 SNEGSKA (reference sequence). The V gene end was trimmed by 3 bases and the J gene end by 6 bases; junction bases not matched to a gene: 9. CDR3 amino acids: CSASTASGMDTQYF. CDR3 sequence (DNA): TGCAGTGCTAGTACGGCGAGCGGGATGGATACGCAGTATTTT.

This chain joins TRBV29-1 and TRBJ1-2; D is unclear. Germline CDR1 and CDR2: SQVTM and ANQGSEA. The CDR3 consists of 13 residues. The V and J ends lost 7 bases and 3 bases respectively, with 15 bases between them. The CDR3 DNA sequence: TGCAGCGCCCCGACAACCAATTACTATGGCTACACCTTC. Protein: CSAPTTNYYGYTF.

This chain joins TRBV10-3 and TRBJ2-7; D is unresolved. The CDR3 contains 14 residues. Trimming removed 6 bases from V and 2 bases from J, with 14 bases in between. The germline gives CDR1 ENHRY, CDR2 SYGVKD. The DNA of the CDR3 is TGTGCCATCAGGTTTGACTGGAGTACCTACGAGCAGTACTTC. Its translation is CAIRFDWSTYEQYF.

This clonotype was counted ten times or more. The gene calls are TRBV12-3 or TRBV12-4 and TRBJ2-7; the D gene is possibly TRBD1 (6 bases). The CDR3 has 15 amino acids. The V end lost 3 bases, the J end lost 0 bases, and 12 bases lay between the germline ends. The CDR3 sequence: CASSLSGAYSYEQYF. The CDR3 DNA reads TGTGCCAGCAGTTTGTCAGGGGCGTACTCCTACGAGCAGTACTTC.

The sample holds one count of this clonotype. The chain combines TRBV27 with TRBJ2-1; D is possibly TRBD2 (6 bases). Looked up from germline, CDR1 is MNHEY and CDR2 is SMNVEV (reference sequence). V lost 5 bases and J lost 0, with 20 bases in between. This CDR3 is 18 amino acids long. The CDR3 DNA reads as TGTGCCAGCAGTCCATTAGGCATGGCTAGCGACTCCTACAATGAGCAGTTCTTC. Amino acids: CASSPLGMASDSYNEQFF.

This sequence joins TRBV20-1 and TRBJ2-5; 10 nucleotides match TRBD2. The CDR3 extends over 16 amino acids. Germline CDR1 DFQATT, CDR2 SNEGSKA (reference sequence). V shed 6 bases, J shed 3 bases, and the junction held 13 bases outside the gene matches. The CDR3, as DNA: TGCAGTGCGAGACACCCTAGCGGGGGCCAGAAAGAGACCCAGTACTTC. Its protein product is CSARHPSGGQKETQYF.

With respect to this clonotype: A much larger clone sits a single nucleotide away, making a read error possible. CDR3 nucleotide sequence: TGCAGCGTTGGGGAGGCCTACGATGAGCAGTTCTTC. Translating it yields CSVGEAYDEQFF. The chain links TRBV29-1 to TRBJ2-1; D is perhaps TRBD2 (6 bases). This CDR3 contains 12 residues. Germline CDR1 SQVTM, CDR2 ANQGSEA.

The chain joins TRBV7-9 to TRBJ2-3, with TRBD2 matching over 7 bases. Germline V CDR1 and CDR2: SEHNR, FQNEAQ (reference sequence). The J segment lost 4 bases and the V segment lost 8 bases, leaving 12 bases of the junction unmatched. The CDR3 sequence is 15 residues long. The CDR3 protein is CASQGYAGVPDTQYF. The DNA for the CDR3 is TGTGCCAGCCAAGGGTACGCGGGAGTACCAGATACGCAGTATTTT.

The chain joins TRBV29-1 to TRBJ2-7, with D uncertain. CDR1 is SQVTM, CDR2 ANQGSEA, per germline. The CDR3 loop spans 14 amino acids. Trimming left V 7 bases short and J 2 bases short, with 18 bases between. The CDR3 DNA reads TGCAGCGCAGCTTTCGGCGACGGAACCTACGAGCAGTACTTC. It translates to CSAAFGDGTYEQYF.

This clonotype showed up just a few times. The genes are TRBV7-8 and TRBJ2-4; D is perhaps TRBD1 (5 bases). The DNA end is more similar to TRBJ2-7, so the J call may be wrong. The CDR3 sequence is 14 residues long. The germline V gene has CDR1 SGHVS and CDR2 FQNEAQ. The chain's CDR3 is CASSLEGEVHEQYF. The CDR3 DNA reads as TGTGCCAGCAGCTTAGAAGGGGAAGTCCACGAGCAGTACTTC.

The genes are TRBV29-1 and TRBJ2-7, with 9 positions matching TRBD1. The trim removed 6 bases at V and 2 bases at J, leaving 11 bases unmatched. The CDR3 sequence is 15 residues long. The germline CDR1 and CDR2 sequences are SQVTM and ANQGSEA. The CDR3 region is CSVEFRGTGTYEQYF. DNA for the CDR3: TGCAGCGTAGAATTCCGCGGGACAGGGACCTACGAGCAGTACTTC.

The rearrangement links TRBV6-2 or TRBV6-3 to TRBJ2-4; TRBD2 is a possible D gene (6 bases). Near its end, the DNA agrees better with TRBJ2-7, so the J call may be wrong. The germline V gene encodes CDR1 MNHEY and CDR2 SVGEGT. CDR3 length: 14 amino acids. Here the CDR3 reads CASSIRDSPLEQYF. As DNA, the CDR3 is TGTGCCAGCAGTATCCGGGACTCGCCCCTCGAGCAGTACTTC.

About this clonotype: One end of the junction does not line up with germline, which may come from a read error. The rearrangement links TRBV10-3 to TRBJ2-1, with 10 bases matching TRBD1. Germline loops: CDR1 ENHRY, CDR2 SYGVKD. The CDR3 runs to 16 residues. CDR3 in amino acids: CTISPPGQGKDNEQFF. The CDR3 region has the DNA TGTACCATCAGTCCCCCGGGACAGGGGAAGGACAATGAGCAGTTCTTC.

Here the CDR3 reads CASSLEEAPNSETQYF. The CDR3 DNA reads TGTGCCAGCAGCTTAGAGGAAGCTCCAAACTCGGAGACCCAGTACTTC. The rearrangement joins TRBV7-3 to TRBJ2-5; D gene unclear. Germline V CDR1 and CDR2: SGHTA, FQGTGA. V shed 2 bases and J shed 5 bases, with 18 bases lying between them. CDR3 length: 16 residues.